This TCR beta chain was obtained from a study of T cells in narcolepsy. Background on the study: Patients with NT1 or NT2 and healthy control donors were enrolled.

CDR1 and CDR2 (germline): SQVTM, ANQGSEA. Trimming cost V 7 bases and J 4 bases, with 13 bases left between them. This CDR3 has 12 residues. Some clones are missing from TCRdb's copy, which holds only in-frame ones; the method was immunoSEQ multiplex PCR. The sample carries about 25,000 clones, roughly 83% recorded once. This clone was detected once. The antigen is unknown. Study findings and constraints: HCRT-specific and TRIB2-specific autoreactive clonotypes appeared among same-patient CSF and blood CD4+ clonotypes. Blood of same and different patients, but not healthy controls, reportedly held recurring autoreactive clonotypes. No autoreactive T cell clone sequences appeared in some memory CD4+ repertoires.

V and J are TRBV29-1 and TRBJ1-2; D not certain. This sequence was found in a human donor with narcolepsy. Source material: CD45RA- memory CD4+ T cells from PBMCs. The chain's CDR3 is CSARVPPYGYTF. The DNA for the CDR3 is TGCAGCGCCAGAGTCCCTCCCTATGGCTACACCTTC.